This entry lists 20 T cell receptor beta chains sequenced from one sample in a study of PD-1 blockade in mismatch repair-deficient tumors (dated by TCRdb to about 2017). Read against the paper, the sample's time point label means: peripheral blood 12 weeks after first pembrolizumab dose. Libraries came from the immunoSEQ multiplex PCR assay. Imported from immuneACCESS, the table was reduced by TCRdb to in-frame sequences with V and J called. These copies leave out some clones; in studies compared against another copy, an unresolved V gene accounts for under half, and the cause of the remainder is not known. The sample table records 75,000 to 85,000 clones; roughly 80% of these occur just once. The top ten hold roughly 2.8% of the sample. Source: peripheral blood, taken 12 weeks after starting pembrolizumab. The receptors come from an adult with mismatch repair-deficient cancer.

The chain carries TRBV7-3 and TRBJ2-2, with D maybe TRBD2 (6 bases). The CDR3 sequence is 16 residues long. Germline loops: CDR1 SGHTA, CDR2 FQGTGA. The V gene lost 5 bases and the J gene lost 0 bases, with 13 bases spanning the gap. The DNA of the CDR3 is TGTGCCAGCAGCCAGAATGGCGGGACGAACACCGGGGAGCTGTTTTTT. It translates to CASSQNGGTNTGELFF.

J is TRBJ2-3 and V is TRBV28; 9 bases align to TRBD2. The CDR3 is 14 residues long. Trimming cost V 8 bases and J 4 bases; bases outside gene matches: 7. Germline V gene sequence: CDR1 MDHEN, CDR2 SYDVKM. In nucleotides, the CDR3 is TGTGCCAGCGGCGGGAGGGAAATTTCAGATACGCAGTATTTT. It yields the protein CASGGREISDTQYF.

The V and J genes are TRBV6-6 and TRBJ2-7; TRBD2 matches 8 bases. V was pared by 5 bases and J by 3 bases, with 6 bases of the junction left unmatched. CDR1 is MNHNY and CDR2 is SVGAGI in the germline V gene (reference sequence). The CDR3 loop spans 14 amino acids. The CDR3 sequence is CASSGLAGYYEQYF. The CDR3, as DNA: TGTGCCAGCAGTGGACTAGCAGGATACTACGAGCAGTACTTC.

Ten or more counts support this clone. This rearrangement joins TRBV29-1 to TRBJ2-5; 12 bases align to TRBD1. The J segment lost 6 bases and the V segment lost 6 bases, leaving 8 bases of the junction unmatched. This CDR3 has 14 amino acids. Germline-derived CDR1 and CDR2 are SQVTM and ANQGSEA. CDR3 sequence: CSVRGGQGAKTQYF. The CDR3 bases are TGCAGCGTGCGGGGGGGACAGGGGGCGAAGACCCAGTACTTC.

V is TRBV5-8 and J is TRBJ2-5; tentatively, D is TRBD2 (5 bases). V dropped 4 bases and J dropped 1 base, with 17 bases sitting between them. Germline-derived CDR1 and CDR2 are SGHTS and YDEGEE. CDR3 length equals 16 residues. The CDR3 here is CASSNEGRGAQETQYF. Written as DNA, the CDR3 is TGTGCCAGCAGCAACGAGGGTCGCGGCGCCCAAGAGACCCAGTACTTC. Full variable domain (remainder filled in from reference TRBV5-8 and TRBJ2-5): EAGVTQSPTHLIKTRGQQATLRCSPISGHTSVYWYQQALGLGLQFLLWYDEGEERNRGNFPPRFSGRQFPNYSSELNVNALELEDSALYLCASSNEGRGAQETQYFGPGTRLLVL.

This chain uses TRBV2 with TRBJ1-5; no definite D call. Trimming removed 2 bases at V and 5 bases at J, with 10 bases between. The germline V gene encodes CDR1 SNHLY and CDR2 FYNNEI. CDR3 length equals 14 residues. The CDR3: CASSELSEDQPQHF. The CDR3, as DNA: TGTGCCAGCAGTGAACTTTCAGAAGATCAGCCCCAGCATTTT.

The J gene is TRBJ2-3, the V gene TRBV27, with 7 bases fitting TRBD2. Per the germline V gene, CDR1 is MNHEY and CDR2 is SMNVEV (reference sequence). The ends lost 3 bases at V and 5 bases at J; junction bases unmatched: 8. The CDR3 is 15 amino acids. CDR3 sequence (DNA): TGTGCCAGCAGTTTTTCCAGCGGGGTCGTAGATACGCAGTATTTT. Protein sequence: CASSFSSGVVDTQYF.

A single count supports this clone. The chain joins TRBV25-1 to TRBJ2-1, with a weak D call TRBD1 (5 bases). This CDR3 comprises 14 residues. V lost 8 bases and J lost 6, with 17 bases in between. Germline-derived CDR1 and CDR2 are MGHDK and SYGVNS. The CDR3 protein is CASQMTQGFNEQFF. The CDR3 region has the DNA TGTGCCAGCCAAATGACCCAGGGATTCAATGAGCAGTTCTTC.

The sample holds a few counts of this clone. The gene calls are TRBV6-1 and TRBJ1-2; 10 bases line up with TRBD1. Germline CDR1 is MNHNS and CDR2 is SASEGT. V dropped 2 bases and J dropped 8; count of bases not matched to a gene: 8. This CDR3 region has 15 residues. In nucleotides, the CDR3 is TGTGCCAGCAGTGAACAAAGACAGGGGGCCTTCGGCTACACCTTC. It yields the protein CASSEQRQGAFGYTF.

The chain couples TRBV9 to TRBJ2-4; a weak D match, TRBD2 (5 bases). Looked up from germline, CDR1 is SGDLS and CDR2 is YYNGEE. Trimming took off 0 bases at V and 8 bases at J, with 9 bases between the two ends. There are 13 residues in the CDR3. CDR3 amino acids: CASSVDGVDIQYF. The DNA for the CDR3 is TGTGCCAGCAGCGTAGACGGGGTGGACATTCAGTACTTC.

The J gene is TRBJ2-1, the V gene TRBV28, with 7 nucleotides matching TRBD1. Looked up from germline, CDR1 is MDHEN and CDR2 is SYDVKM. V was clipped by 5 bases and J by 0 bases; unmatched bases: 4. The CDR3 totals 15 residues. The CDR3 DNA is TGTGCCAGCAGTCAATCAGGGGGCTCCTACAATGAGCAGTTCTTC. Residues: CASSQSGGSYNEQFF.

This chain uses TRBV6-6 with TRBJ1-1; no firm D call. CDR3 length: 12 residues. Germline V gene data show CDR1 as MNHNY and CDR2 as SVGAGI (reference sequence). V was trimmed by 3 bases and J by 4 bases, leaving 6 bases between them. The CDR3 bases are TGTGCCAGCAGTTATGCGGCCACTGAAGCTTTCTTT. Amino acid sequence: CASSYAATEAFF.

This chain connects TRBV25-1 to TRBJ2-1; D remains ambiguous. The CDR3 spans 13 residues. Trimming removed 5 bases at V and 2 bases at J, with 7 bases between. CDR1 and CDR2 (germline): MGHDK, SYGVNS. CDR3: CASSPVTYNEQFF. In DNA form, the CDR3 reads TGTGCCAGCAGTCCGGTTACCTACAATGAGCAGTTCTTC.

The CDR3 region is CASRGTTYEQYF. The DNA of the CDR3 is TGCGCCAGCAGGGGGACGACCTACGAGCAGTACTTC. The chain uses TRBV5-1 and TRBJ2-7; perhaps D is TRBD1 or TRBD2 (5 bases each). The germline CDR1 and CDR2 sequences are SGHRS and YFSETQ. There are 12 residues in the CDR3. Trimming left V 5 bases short and J 2 bases short, with 8 bases between.

This chain links TRBV7-9 with TRBJ2-1; D unresolved. This CDR3 region has 12 residues. From germline, CDR1 is SEHNR and CDR2 FQNEAQ (reference sequence). Trimming took 4 bases from V and 9 from J, leaving 10 bases between them. CDR3 protein: CASSSGLSEQFF. Written as DNA, the CDR3 is TGTGCCAGCAGCTCCGGTTTGAGTGAGCAGTTCTTC.

V is TRBV30 and J is TRBJ2-6; 7 positions agree with TRBD1. CDR1 and CDR2 from the germline V gene are GTSNPN and SVGIG (reference sequence). V lost 0 bases to trimming and J lost 0 bases; unmatched junction nucleotides: 5. This CDR3 region has 17 residues. CDR3 in amino acids: CAWSVGQASSGANVLTF. The CDR3 region has the DNA TGTGCCTGGAGTGTAGGACAGGCAAGCTCTGGGGCCAACGTCCTGACTTTC.

The rearrangement links TRBV5-1 to TRBJ1-1; 7 bases agree with TRBD1. CDR1 and CDR2 from the germline V gene are SGHRS and YFSETQ. The CDR3 is made up of 14 amino acids. The junction had 5 bases not matched to a gene; V was cut back by 2 bases and J by 4 bases. This CDR3 is CASSFTTGSTEAFF. CDR3 in DNA: TGCGCCAGCAGCTTCACGACAGGGTCCACTGAAGCTTTCTTT.

Ten or more counts support this clone. The J gene is TRBJ1-5, the V gene TRBV9; D gene unclear. CDR3 length: 14 residues. V lost 2 bases to trimming and J lost 8 bases, with 14 bases between them. CDR1 and CDR2 from the germline V gene are SGDLS and YYNGEE. Written as DNA, the CDR3 is TGTGCCAGCAGCGTCGGGGTGACCTTGGAGCCCCAGCATTTT. It is translated as CASSVGVTLEPQHF.

The V call is TRBV28, the J call TRBJ2-3; D is unresolved. The CDR3 contains 15 residues. V was clipped by 6 bases and J by 0 bases, with 13 bases between them. Germline loops: CDR1 MDHEN, CDR2 SYDVKM. The CDR3 bases are TGTGCCAGCAGAGAACGGCCCCTTAGCACAGATACGCAGTATTTT. This codes for CASRERPLSTDTQYF.

V usage is TRBV6-1 and J usage is TRBJ1-2; 9 bases fit TRBD1. V gave up 6 bases and J gave up 6 bases; unmatched junction bases: 5. The CDR3 loop spans 13 amino acids. Per the germline V gene, CDR1 is MNHNS and CDR2 is SASEGT. The CDR3 region is CASRGTGGHGYTF. For the CDR3, the DNA is TGTGCCAGCAGGGGTACAGGGGGCCATGGCTACACCTTC.